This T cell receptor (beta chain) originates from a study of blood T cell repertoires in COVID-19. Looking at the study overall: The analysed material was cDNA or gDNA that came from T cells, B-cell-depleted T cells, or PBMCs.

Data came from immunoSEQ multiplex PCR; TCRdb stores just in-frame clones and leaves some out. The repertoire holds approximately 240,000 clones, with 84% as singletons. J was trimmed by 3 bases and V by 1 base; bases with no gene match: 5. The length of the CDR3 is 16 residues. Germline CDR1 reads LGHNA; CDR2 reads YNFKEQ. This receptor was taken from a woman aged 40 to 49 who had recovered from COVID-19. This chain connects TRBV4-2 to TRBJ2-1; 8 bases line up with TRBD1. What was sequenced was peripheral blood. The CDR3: CASSQVSGQDYNEQFF. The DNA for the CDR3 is TGTGCCAGCAGCCAAGTATCGGGACAGGACTACAATGAGCAGTTCTTC.